This TCR beta chain was captured by sequencing in a study of OX40 agonist ivuxolimab in advanced cancers. Study as a whole: Partial responses were seen in three patients, one with hepatocellular carcinoma and two with cutaneous melanoma.

Clones were read by immunoSEQ multiplex PCR, and TCRdb kept only the in-frame ones, dropping some. The sample shows 50,000 to 70,000 clones, approximately 85% of them seen only once. From germline, CDR1 is MGHRA and CDR2 YSYEKL. V gave up 0 bases and J gave up 0 bases; unmatched junction bases: 3. The CDR3 length is 17 residues. Sequencing used CD4+ or CD8+ T cells sorted from blood, obtained in a trial of the OX40 agonist ivuxolimab. This chain connects TRBV4-1 to TRBJ2-7, with 12 bases aligning to TRBD2. This receptor was identified in an adult with an advanced solid tumor such as melanoma, head and neck, liver or kidney cancer. The CDR3 sequence is CASSQERGLAGSYEQYF. CDR3 in DNA: TGCGCCAGCAGCCAAGAAAGGGGACTAGCGGGCTCCTACGAGCAGTACTTC.